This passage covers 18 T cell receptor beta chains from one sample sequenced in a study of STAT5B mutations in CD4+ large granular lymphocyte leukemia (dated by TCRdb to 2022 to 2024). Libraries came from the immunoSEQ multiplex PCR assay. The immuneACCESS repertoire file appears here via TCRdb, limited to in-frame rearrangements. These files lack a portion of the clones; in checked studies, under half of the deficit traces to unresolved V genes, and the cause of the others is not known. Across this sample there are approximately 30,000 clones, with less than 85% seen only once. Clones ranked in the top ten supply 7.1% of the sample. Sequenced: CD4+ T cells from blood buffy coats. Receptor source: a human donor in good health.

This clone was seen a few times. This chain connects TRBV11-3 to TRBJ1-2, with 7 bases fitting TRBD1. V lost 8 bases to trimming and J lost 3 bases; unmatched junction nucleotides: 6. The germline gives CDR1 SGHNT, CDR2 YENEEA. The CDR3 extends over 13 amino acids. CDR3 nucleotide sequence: TGTGCCAGCGGTGGGGACAGAGACTATGGCTACACCTTC. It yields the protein CASGGDRDYGYTF.

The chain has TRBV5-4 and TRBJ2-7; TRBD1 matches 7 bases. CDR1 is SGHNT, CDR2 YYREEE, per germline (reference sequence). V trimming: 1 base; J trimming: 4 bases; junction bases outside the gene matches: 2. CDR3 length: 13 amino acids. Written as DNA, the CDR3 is TGTGCCAGCAGCTTGAACAGGGGATACGAGCAGTACTTC. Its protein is CASSLNRGYEQYF.

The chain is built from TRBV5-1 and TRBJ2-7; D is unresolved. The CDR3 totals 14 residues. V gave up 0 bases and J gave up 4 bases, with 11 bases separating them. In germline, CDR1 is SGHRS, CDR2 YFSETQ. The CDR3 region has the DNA TGCGCCAGCAGCTTGGATACAGTTACTTACGAGCAGTACTTC. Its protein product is CASSLDTVTYEQYF.

The CDR3 bases are TGTGCCAGCAGCTTGGCCGTCGAGATGTATCAGCCCCAGCATTTT. Translation: CASSLAVEMYQPQHF. J is TRBJ1-5 and V is TRBV5-6; D gene unclear. The CDR3 sequence is 15 residues long. V was pared by 0 bases and J by 5 bases, with 12 bases between. The germline V gene has CDR1 SGHDT and CDR2 YYEEEE.

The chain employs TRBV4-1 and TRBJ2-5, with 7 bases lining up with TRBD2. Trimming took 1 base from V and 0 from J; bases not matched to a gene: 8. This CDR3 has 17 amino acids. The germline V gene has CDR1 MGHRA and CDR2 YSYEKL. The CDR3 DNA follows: TGCGCCAGCAGCCAAGCCCCGTCTAGCGGATACCAAGAGACCCAGTACTTC. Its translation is CASSQAPSSGYQETQYF.

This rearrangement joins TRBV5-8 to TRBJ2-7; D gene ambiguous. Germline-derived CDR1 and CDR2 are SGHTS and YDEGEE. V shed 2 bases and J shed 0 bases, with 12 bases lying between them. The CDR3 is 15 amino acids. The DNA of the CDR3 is TGTGCCAGCAGCTTCTTGATTAAGAGCTCCTACGAGCAGTACTTC. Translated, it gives CASSFLIKSSYEQYF.

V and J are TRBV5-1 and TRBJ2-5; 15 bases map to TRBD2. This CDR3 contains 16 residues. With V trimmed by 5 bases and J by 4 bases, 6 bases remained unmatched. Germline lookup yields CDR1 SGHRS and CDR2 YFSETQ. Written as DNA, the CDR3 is TGCGCCAGCAGTAAACCGGGACTAGCGGGAGGAGAGACCCAGTACTTC. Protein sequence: CASSKPGLAGGETQYF.

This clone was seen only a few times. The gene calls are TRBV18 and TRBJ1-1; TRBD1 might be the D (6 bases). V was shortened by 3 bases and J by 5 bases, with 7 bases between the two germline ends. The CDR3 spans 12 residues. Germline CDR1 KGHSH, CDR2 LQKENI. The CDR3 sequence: CASSPGQTEAFF. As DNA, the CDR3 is TGTGCCAGCTCACCGGGACAAACTGAAGCTTTCTTT.

CDR3 residues: CASSPRLAGHGGEQFF. DNA of the CDR3: TGTGCCAGCAGCCCCCGGCTAGCGGGCCACGGCGGAGAGCAGTTCTTC. The chain carries TRBV7-7 and TRBJ2-1; 8 bases are a match to TRBD2. CDR3 size: 16 residues. CDR1 and CDR2 (germline): SSHAT, FNYEAQ (reference sequence). The V gene end was trimmed by 5 bases and the J gene end by 10 bases; junction bases not matched to a gene: 16. Together with reference TRBV7-7 and TRBJ2-1, the CDR3 gives the full variable domain: GAGVSQSPRYKVTKRGQDVTLRCDPISSHATLYWYQQALGQGPEFLTYFNYEAQPDKSGLPSDRFSAERPEGSISTLTIQRTEQRDSAMYRCASSPRLAGHGGEQFFGPGTRLTVL.

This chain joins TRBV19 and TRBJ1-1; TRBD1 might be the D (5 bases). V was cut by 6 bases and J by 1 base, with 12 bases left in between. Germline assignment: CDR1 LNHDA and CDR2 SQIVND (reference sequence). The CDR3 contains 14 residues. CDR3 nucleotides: TGTGCCAGTAGATGGCGAGGGACGAACACTGAAGCTTTCTTT. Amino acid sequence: CASRWRGTNTEAFF.

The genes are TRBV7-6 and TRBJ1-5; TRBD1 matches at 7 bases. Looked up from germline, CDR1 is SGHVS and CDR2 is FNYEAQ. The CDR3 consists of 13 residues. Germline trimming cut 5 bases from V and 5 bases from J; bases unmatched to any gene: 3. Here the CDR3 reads CASSLDRDQPQHF. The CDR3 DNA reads TGTGCCAGCAGCCTAGACAGGGATCAGCCCCAGCATTTT.

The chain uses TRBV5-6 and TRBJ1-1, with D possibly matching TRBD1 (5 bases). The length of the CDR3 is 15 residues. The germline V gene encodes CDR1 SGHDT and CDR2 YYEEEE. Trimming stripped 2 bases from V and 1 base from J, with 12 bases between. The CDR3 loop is CASSFFGGTNTEAFF. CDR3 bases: TGTGCCAGCAGCTTCTTCGGGGGAACGAACACTGAAGCTTTCTTT.

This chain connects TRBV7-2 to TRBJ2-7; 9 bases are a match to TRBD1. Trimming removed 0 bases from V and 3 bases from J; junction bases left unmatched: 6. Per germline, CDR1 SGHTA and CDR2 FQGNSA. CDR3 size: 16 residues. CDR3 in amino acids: CASSLAPGQGRYEQYF. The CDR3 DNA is TGTGCCAGCAGCTTAGCTCCGGGACAGGGTCGCTACGAGCAGTACTTC. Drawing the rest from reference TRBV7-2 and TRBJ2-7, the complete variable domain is GAGVSQSPSNKVTEKGKDVELRCDPISGHTALYWYRQSLGQGLEFLIYFQGNSAPDKSGLPSDRFSAERTGGSVSTLTIQRTQQEDSAVYLCASSLAPGQGRYEQYFGPGTRLTVT.

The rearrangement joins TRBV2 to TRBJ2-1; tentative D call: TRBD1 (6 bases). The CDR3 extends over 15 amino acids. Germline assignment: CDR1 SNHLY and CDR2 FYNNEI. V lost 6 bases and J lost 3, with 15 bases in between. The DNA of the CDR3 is TGTGCCAGCAGACAAGGGGGACACGTCTACAATGAGCAGTTCTTC. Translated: CASRQGGHVYNEQFF.

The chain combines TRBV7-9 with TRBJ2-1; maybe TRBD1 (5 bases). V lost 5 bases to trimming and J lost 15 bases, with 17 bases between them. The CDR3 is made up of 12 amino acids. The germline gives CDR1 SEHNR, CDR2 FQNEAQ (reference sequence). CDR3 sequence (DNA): TGTGCCAGCAGCCACGAGGTGGCAGGGTCGTTCTTC. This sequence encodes CASSHEVAGSFF.

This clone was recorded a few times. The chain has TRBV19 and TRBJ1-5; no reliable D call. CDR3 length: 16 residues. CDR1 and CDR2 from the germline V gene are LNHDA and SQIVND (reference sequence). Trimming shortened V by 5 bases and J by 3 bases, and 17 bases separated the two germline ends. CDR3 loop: CASSPKEQWVNQPQHF. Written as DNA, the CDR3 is TGTGCCAGTAGTCCTAAAGAGCAGTGGGTCAATCAGCCCCAGCATTTT.

The CDR3 region has the DNA TGTGCCAGCAGTTTCGGACTAGCGGGGGGAGAGACCCAGTACTTC. This codes for CASSFGLAGGETQYF. The chain links TRBV27 to TRBJ2-5; TRBD2 aligns across 14 bases. Losses at the gene ends were 3 bases for V and 4 bases for J; bases not matched to a gene: 1. The germline V gene has CDR1 MNHEY and CDR2 SMNVEV (reference sequence). This CDR3 is 15 amino acids long.

In DNA form, the CDR3 reads TGTGCCAGCAGTGCAGGGGGCATGAGGAACACTGAAGCTTTCTTT. It specifies CASSAGGMRNTEAFF. The chain carries TRBV28 and TRBJ1-1; TRBD1 agrees at 8 bases. Germline-derived CDR1 and CDR2 are MDHEN and SYDVKM. V was pared by 5 bases and J by 1 base, with 6 bases of the junction left unmatched. The CDR3 runs to 15 residues.